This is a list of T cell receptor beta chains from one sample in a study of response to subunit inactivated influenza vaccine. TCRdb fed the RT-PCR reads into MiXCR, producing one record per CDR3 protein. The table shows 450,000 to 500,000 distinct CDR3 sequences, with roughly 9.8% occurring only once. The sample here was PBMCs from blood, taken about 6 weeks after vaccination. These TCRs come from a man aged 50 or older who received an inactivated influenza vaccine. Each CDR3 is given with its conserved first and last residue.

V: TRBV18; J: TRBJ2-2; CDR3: CASSPQQGGQNTGELFF
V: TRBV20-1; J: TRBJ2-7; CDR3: CSARQNLGYEQYF
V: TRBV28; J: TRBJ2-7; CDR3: CASSLPAGTPYEQYF
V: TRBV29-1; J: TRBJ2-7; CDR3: CSVSGTPGQGYEQYF
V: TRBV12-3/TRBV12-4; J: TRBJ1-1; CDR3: CASSLWTGETEAFF
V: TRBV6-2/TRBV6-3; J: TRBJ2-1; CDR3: CASSILNYEQFF
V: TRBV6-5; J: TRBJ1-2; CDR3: CASSYAGEYGYTF
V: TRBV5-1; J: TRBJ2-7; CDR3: CASSRTGNFYEQYF
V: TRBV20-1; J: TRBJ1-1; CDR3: CSASPDRAVEAFF
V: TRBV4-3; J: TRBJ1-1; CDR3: CASSQDPRGVSTEAFF
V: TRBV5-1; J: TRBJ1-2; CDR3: CASSLERTGRELLLGGGYTF
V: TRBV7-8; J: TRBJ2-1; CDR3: CASSLGGIGGNEQFF
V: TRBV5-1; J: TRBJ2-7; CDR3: CASSFGLAGAFPYEQYF
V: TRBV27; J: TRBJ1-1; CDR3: CASSLRGNTEAFF
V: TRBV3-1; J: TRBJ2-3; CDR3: CASSQTSGGGYTQYF
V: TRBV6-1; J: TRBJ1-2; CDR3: CASSKTGRGGGYTF
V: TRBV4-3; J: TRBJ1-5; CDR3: CASSQEAGKRNQPQHF
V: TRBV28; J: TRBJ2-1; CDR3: CASSPPTNSYNEQFF
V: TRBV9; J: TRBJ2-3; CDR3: CASSVDPSTDTQYF
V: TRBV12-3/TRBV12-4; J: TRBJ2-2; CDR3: CASSPLMNTGELFF
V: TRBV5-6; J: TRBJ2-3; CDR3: CASSLVGRAIDTQYF
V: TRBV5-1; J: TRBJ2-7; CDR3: CASSLGYARERPYEQYF
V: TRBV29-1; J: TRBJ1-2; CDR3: CSVGVRGHYGYTF
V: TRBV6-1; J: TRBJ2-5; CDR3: CASSQRQRNGETQYF
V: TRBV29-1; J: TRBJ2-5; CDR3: CSVAGPGPGTQYF
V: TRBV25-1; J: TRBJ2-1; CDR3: CASSESNNNEQFF
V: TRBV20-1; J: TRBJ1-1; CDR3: CGTPNMGNTEAFF
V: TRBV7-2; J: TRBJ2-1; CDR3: CASSPSSGRADEQFF
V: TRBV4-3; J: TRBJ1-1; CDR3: CASSQDGHTEAFF
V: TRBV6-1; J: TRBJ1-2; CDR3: CASILQEISYGYTF
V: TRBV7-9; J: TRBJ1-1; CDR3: CASSSGQGERGTEAFF